Below, 30 T cell receptor beta chains from the same sample are listed, as sequenced in a study of T cell responses to AZD1222 COVID-19 vaccine. Here immunoSEQ multiplex PCR was the method, and the copy in TCRdb shows in-frame clones only, minus some. The sample lists around 140,000 clones, around 90% occurring once. This specimen was peripheral blood, taken 28 days after the second AZD1222 dose. The receptors here all came from an adult who received the AZD1222 COVID-19 vaccine.

The rearrangement joins TRBV19 to TRBJ2-7, with a tentative D call TRBD1 (6 bases). There are 13 residues in the CDR3. CDR1 is LNHDA, CDR2 SQIVND, per germline (reference sequence). V lost 9 bases and J 0 bases, leaving 12 bases between the germline ends. The CDR3 DNA reads as TGTGCCAGCGGCACACAGGGCTCCTACGAGCAGTACTTC. The encoded protein is CASGTQGSYEQYF. Variable domain in full (rest from reference TRBV19 and TRBJ2-7): DGGITQSPKYLFRKEGQNVTLSCEQNLNHDAMYWYRQDPGQGLRLIYYSQIVNDFQKGDIAEGYSVSREKKESFPLTVTSAQKNPTAFYLCASGTQGSYEQYFGPGTRLTVT.

V usage is TRBV5-1 and J usage is TRBJ2-3, with D maybe TRBD2 (6 bases). The germline gives CDR1 SGHRS, CDR2 YFSETQ. V was clipped by 4 bases and J by 0 bases, with 12 bases between them. The CDR3 sequence is 15 residues long. The CDR3 DNA is TGCGCCAGCAGCAGAAGCGGGTTGAGCACAGATACGCAGTATTTT. Translating gives CASSRSGLSTDTQYF. Complete variable domain (other parts from reference TRBV5-1 and TRBJ2-3): KAGVTQTPRYLIKTRGQQVTLSCSPISGHRSVSWYQQTPGQGLQFLFEYFSETQRNKGNFPGRFSGRQFSNSRSEMNVSTLELGDSALYLCASSRSGLSTDTQYFGPGTRLTVL.

The genes are TRBV4-1 and TRBJ1-4; D uncertain. Trimming took 0 bases from V and 5 from J, leaving 16 bases between them. Germline CDR1 reads MGHRA; CDR2 reads YSYEKL. The CDR3 is 17 amino acids. This CDR3 reads CASSQDLDLRQNEKLFF. The CDR3 nucleotides are TGCGCCAGCAGCCAAGATCTGGATTTGAGGCAAAATGAAAAACTGTTTTTT.

This sequence joins TRBV19 and TRBJ1-2; no firm D call. The germline V gene encodes CDR1 LNHDA and CDR2 SQIVND (reference sequence). V was pared by 0 bases and J by 14 bases, with 16 bases between. The CDR3 runs 13 residues. For the CDR3, the DNA is TGTGCCAGTAGTATAGAAGTAGGCAGGTCGAAAACCTTC. Translated, it gives CASSIEVGRSKTF.

The V and J genes are TRBV6-5 and TRBJ2-7, with TRBD1 matching over 7 bases. V shed 7 bases, J shed 2 bases, and the junction held 8 bases outside the gene matches. The V gene's germline CDR1 is MNHEY and CDR2 SVGAGI. This CDR3 is 14 amino acids long. CDR3 protein: CASTTGTATYEQYF. The CDR3 nucleotides are TGTGCCAGCACCACCGGGACAGCTACCTACGAGCAGTACTTC.

The V call is TRBV29-1, the J call TRBJ2-1, with D tentatively TRBD1 (5 bases). From germline, CDR1 is SQVTM and CDR2 ANQGSEA. The V and J ends lost 3 bases and 7 bases respectively, with 16 bases between them. This CDR3 is 14 amino acids long. The CDR3 spells CSVDRQGKRNEQFF. The CDR3 nucleotides are TGCAGCGTTGACCGCCAGGGTAAAAGGAATGAGCAGTTCTTC.

V gene TRBV10-1 combines with J gene TRBJ2-7; the match to TRBD1 covers 12 bases. This CDR3 is 15 amino acids long. The V gene's germline CDR1 is WNHNN and CDR2 SYGVQD (reference sequence). V lost 6 bases, J lost 6 bases, and 9 bases stayed unmatched. Here the CDR3 reads CASRICRDRGLEQYV. DNA of the CDR3: TGCGCCAGCAGAATCTGCCGGGACAGGGGGCTCGAGCAGTACGTC.

The chain uses TRBV12-5 and TRBJ2-3; D is undetermined. Germline-derived CDR1 and CDR2 are LGHNT and FRNRAP. The V end lost 3 bases, the J end lost 6 bases, and 7 bases lay between the germline ends. The CDR3 runs 12 residues. The CDR3 bases are TGTGCTAGTGGTTTTGGATCTGATACGCAGTATTTT. Its translation is CASGFGSDTQYF.

The CDR3 sequence is CASSSGTGLSQPQHF. The CDR3 DNA is TGTGCCAGCAGTAGTGGGACGGGGCTCTCTCAGCCCCAGCATTTT. This chain links TRBV11-2 with TRBJ1-5, with D tentatively TRBD1 (5 bases). The CDR3 loop spans 15 amino acids. Trimming pared 6 bases from V and 6 bases from J, leaving 18 bases between. Per germline, CDR1 SGHAT and CDR2 FQNNGV.

This chain uses TRBV7-2 with TRBJ1-5, with 7 bases aligning to TRBD1. The CDR3 totals 17 residues. Germline V gene lookup returns CDR1 SGHTA and CDR2 FQGNSA. The V and J ends lost 5 bases and 0 bases, in that order; junction bases with no gene match: 10. The chain's CDR3 is CASSASTGTSSNQPQHF. CDR3 bases: TGTGCCAGCAGCGCCTCGACAGGGACGAGTAGCAATCAGCCCCAGCATTTT.

V gene TRBV19 combines with J gene TRBJ2-5; 10 positions match TRBD1. The germline V gene encodes CDR1 LNHDA and CDR2 SQIVND (reference sequence). V dropped 4 bases and J dropped 5; count of bases not matched to a gene: 10. This CDR3 is built from 16 residues. CDR3 residues: CASSTSAGTGDETQYF. The CDR3, as DNA: TGTGCCAGTAGTACATCGGCCGGGACAGGGGACGAGACCCAGTACTTC.

This sequence joins TRBV6-5 and TRBJ2-6, with TRBD2 as a possible D gene (5 bases). V was shortened by 10 bases and J by 4 bases, with 11 bases between the two germline ends. The V gene's germline CDR1 is MNHEY and CDR2 SVGAGI. This CDR3 has 13 residues. CDR3 in amino acids: CATRGNGANVLTF. CDR3 DNA sequence: TGTGCCACTCGGGGTAACGGGGCCAACGTCCTGACTTTC.

The CDR3 bases are TGTGCCAGCAGTCAAAAGGGGGGGTATAATTCACCCCTCCACTTT. It yields the protein CASSQKGGYNSPLHF. V gene TRBV13 combines with J gene TRBJ1-6, with a tentative D call TRBD1 (6 bases). The germline CDR1 and CDR2 sequences are PRHDT and FYEKMQ (reference sequence). This CDR3 has 15 residues. Trimming took off 6 bases at V and 4 bases at J, with 13 bases between the two ends.

The chain employs TRBV13 and TRBJ2-7; possible D gene TRBD2, 5 bases. CDR1 and CDR2 (germline): PRHDT, FYEKMQ (reference sequence). Trimming removed 3 bases from V and 6 bases from J, with 9 bases in between. This CDR3 region has 12 residues. The DNA for the CDR3 is TGTGCCAGCAGCTTTCTCCGGGGCGAGCAGTACGTC. Its protein product is CASSFLRGEQYV.

V is TRBV4-3 and J is TRBJ2-5; D not certain. The CDR3 has 15 amino acids. CDR1 LGHNA and CDR2 YSLEER come from the germline V gene. Trimming removed 0 bases from V and 5 bases from J, with 13 bases in between. The CDR3 reads CASSQDLLPRETQYF. CDR3 sequence (DNA): TGCGCCAGCAGCCAAGATCTCCTACCTCGGGAGACCCAGTACTTC.

The genes are TRBV6-5 and TRBJ1-3; tentative D call: TRBD1 (5 bases). The CDR3 is made up of 13 amino acids. The ends were cut back, 9 bases at V and 0 bases at J, with 9 bases in the middle. The germline gives CDR1 MNHEY, CDR2 SVGAGI. CDR3 sequence (DNA): TGTGCCAGTCGGGGCAGCTCTGGAAACACCATATATTTT. Translating gives CASRGSSGNTIYF.

The chain couples TRBV3-1 (or the pseudogene TRBV3-2) to TRBJ2-1; no clear D gene. CDR1 and CDR2 from the germline V gene are LGHDT and YNNKEL (reference sequence). The V end lost 1 base, the J end lost 0 bases, and 10 bases lay between the germline ends. The CDR3 contains 16 residues. The chain's CDR3 is CASSQGGTSSYNEQFF. CDR3 nucleotide sequence: TGTGCCAGCAGCCAAGGGGGAACGAGCTCCTACAATGAGCAGTTCTTC.

This clone was observed once. The rearrangement links TRBV7-9 to TRBJ2-3, with D perhaps matching TRBD2 (6 bases). CDR1 is SEHNR, CDR2 FQNEAQ, per germline (reference sequence). V dropped 2 bases and J dropped 0 bases, with 12 bases sitting between them. The CDR3 is 16 residues long. This chain's CDR3 is CASSLRSGSSTDTQYF. The CDR3 DNA reads as TGTGCCAGCAGCTTAAGAAGCGGGTCGAGCACAGATACGCAGTATTTT.

The V call is TRBV5-6, the J call TRBJ1-1, with 8 nucleotides matching TRBD1. V was clipped by 3 bases and J by 6 bases; unmatched bases: 13. The CDR3 is 16 residues long. Germline lookup yields CDR1 SGHDT and CDR2 YYEEEE. The CDR3, as DNA: TGTGCCAGCAGCTCCTATGGACAGGGAGGTTCTCCTGAAGCTTTCTTT. Residues: CASSSYGQGGSPEAFF. Looking up the rest from reference TRBV5-6 and TRBJ1-1 gives the full variable domain: DAGVTQSPTHLIKTRGQQVTLRCSPKSGHDTVSWYQQALGQGPQFIFQYYEEEERQRGNFPDRFSGHQFPNYSSELNVNALLLGDSALYLCASSSYGQGGSPEAFFGQGTRLTVV.

V is TRBV19 and J is TRBJ1-1, with unresolved D. The CDR3 length is 13 residues. V gave up 5 bases and J gave up 6 bases, with 13 bases separating them. The V gene's germline CDR1 is LNHDA and CDR2 SQIVND (reference sequence). CDR3 in DNA: TGTGCCAGTAGTCAAGCCCGGAGGGCTGAAGCTTTCTTT. Amino acids: CASSQARRAEAFF.

J is TRBJ2-1 and V is TRBV7-2, with D perhaps matching TRBD2 (5 bases). This CDR3 has 12 residues. V shed 2 bases and J shed 10 bases, with 9 bases lying between them. Per the germline V gene, CDR1 is SGHTA and CDR2 is FQGNSA. The CDR3 region has the DNA TGTGCCAGCAGCTTATCCTTAGCGGAGCAGTTCTTC. Protein sequence: CASSLSLAEQFF.

This chain links TRBV6-5 with TRBJ1-2; weak D call: TRBD1 (5 bases). This CDR3 has 14 residues. V lost 6 bases to trimming and J lost 7 bases, with 18 bases between them. Germline V gene data show CDR1 as MNHEY and CDR2 as SVGAGI. The CDR3 region is CASRPTPSGSGYTF. The CDR3 region has the DNA TGTGCCAGCAGACCCACTCCCTCAGGGAGTGGCTACACCTTC.

This sequence joins TRBV9 and TRBJ2-1; 7 bases line up with TRBD1. The CDR3 spans 16 residues. Germline CDR1 and CDR2: SGDLS and YYNGEE. The ends lost 4 bases at V and 0 bases at J; junction bases unmatched: 7. The CDR3 loop reads CASSPRTGSSYNEQFF. Written as DNA, the CDR3 is TGTGCCAGCAGCCCCAGGACAGGCAGCTCCTACAATGAGCAGTTCTTC.

The rearrangement joins TRBV2 to TRBJ2-7; D is ambiguous. CDR1 is SNHLY and CDR2 is FYNNEI in the germline V gene. The V end lost 2 bases, the J end lost 0 bases, and 5 bases lay between the germline ends. This CDR3 has 13 residues. CDR3: CASSELSSYEQYF. CDR3 coding DNA: TGTGCCAGCAGTGAACTTTCCTCCTACGAGCAGTACTTC. Combining the CDR3 with reference TRBV2 and TRBJ2-7 gives the whole variable domain EPEVTQTPSHQVTQMGQEVILRCVPISNHLYFYWYRQILGQKVEFLVSFYNNEISEKSEIFDDQFSVERPDGSNFTLKIRSTKLEDSAMYFCASSELSSYEQYFGPGTRLTVT.

A few counts support this clone. The CDR3 loop is CASNAGTQYF. The CDR3 DNA follows: TGCGCCAGCAACGCCGGTACGCAGTATTTT. The chain uses TRBV5-1 and TRBJ2-3; no clear D. V was clipped by 6 bases and J by 8 bases, with 7 bases between them. The CDR3 extends over 10 amino acids. Germline V CDR1 and CDR2: SGHRS, YFSETQ.

The J gene is TRBJ2-7, the V gene TRBV10-3; TRBD1 might be the D (6 bases). CDR1 is ENHRY, CDR2 SYGVKD, per germline. V was trimmed by 1 base and J by 7 bases, leaving 17 bases between them. The CDR3 totals 15 residues. CDR3 protein: CAISEYPGHSGEQYV. CDR3 sequence (DNA): TGTGCCATCAGTGAGTACCCGGGACACTCCGGGGAGCAGTACGTC.

This chain joins TRBV27 and TRBJ1-6; unclear D gene. Germline-derived CDR1 and CDR2 are MNHEY and SMNVEV (reference sequence). This CDR3 has 15 residues. With 3 bases removed from V and 10 bases from J, the gap between germline ends came to 16 bases. The CDR3 protein is CASSLQGNVGSPLHF. CDR3 in DNA: TGTGCCAGCAGTTTGCAAGGAAATGTTGGGTCACCCCTCCACTTT.

This clone was recorded only once. The chain combines TRBV19 with TRBJ2-1; weak D call: TRBD1 (6 bases). V was pared by 5 bases and J by 10 bases, with 30 bases between. Per the germline V gene, CDR1 is LNHDA and CDR2 is SQIVND (reference sequence). The CDR3 consists of 18 residues. The CDR3 nucleotides are TGTGCCAGTAGTTCAATGCCGCAGGGGTCTCTCCGAGCAGGGGAGCAGTTCTTC. Translated: CASSSMPQGSLRAGEQFF.

This clone showed up just once. This chain links TRBV9 with TRBJ2-1; D remains ambiguous. The CDR3 length is 15 residues. Germline CDR1 and CDR2: SGDLS and YYNGEE. V lost 0 bases and J lost 9, with 16 bases in between. In DNA form, the CDR3 reads TGTGCCAGCAGCGTAGTGGGCCCCCCGCGCGGTGAGCAGTTCTTC. It translates to CASSVVGPPRGEQFF.

This rearrangement joins TRBV11-1 to TRBJ1-3; a weak D match, TRBD1 (5 bases). The germline V gene has CDR1 SGHAT and CDR2 FQDESV (reference sequence). This CDR3 has 15 amino acids. Trimming removed 6 bases from V and 3 bases from J, with 15 bases in between. The CDR3 spells CASRTGTRSGNTIYF. The DNA of the CDR3 is TGTGCCAGCAGGACCGGGACCCGGAGTGGAAACACCATATATTTT.